The rows below give T cell receptor beta chains drawn from one sample of a study of blood T cells in healthy people across ages. TCRdb re-derived calls from the 5' RACE reads in MiXCR, one entry per CDR3 protein. The data contain 450,000 to 700,000 distinct CDR3 sequences, 27% of them seen just once; the ten biggest clones take up around 18%. Sequencing was done on a sample of blood. These receptors were obtained from a woman in her 70s in good health. CDR3s include the opening cysteine and the closing phenylalanine or tryptophan. Fields, in order: J gene, D gene, clone size, V gene, CDR3 DNA, CDR3 protein. The D gene is left open where the match is weak. Size values are once, few and many counts, or a class for expanded clones, and some rows have none.

TRBJ2-1	TRBD2	.	TRBV20-1	TGCAGTGCTAGAGAGGAGCGGGGGGGCGATGAGCAGTTCTTC	CSAREERGGDEQFF
TRBJ1-1	.	many	TRBV4-3	TGCGCCAGCAGCCAAGTTGGGGTAGAGGGTGAAGCTTTCTTT	CASSQVGVEGEAFF
TRBJ2-5	.	many	TRBV5-1	TGCGCCAGCAGCTTGGACGTCCAAGAGACCCAGTACTTC	CASSLDVQETQYF
TRBJ1-1	.	few	TRBV7-8	TGTGCCAGCAGCCAAAGAGTGAACACTGAAGCTTTCTTT	CASSQRVNTEAFF
TRBJ2-3	TRBD2	.	TRBV5-1	TGCGCCAGCAGCAAAACCGTCCTAGCGGAGCCCACAGATACGCAGTATTTT	CASSKTVLAEPTDTQYF
TRBJ2-3	.	few	TRBV9	TGTGCCAGCAGCGCTTCGTGGAATACGCAGTATTTT	CASSASWNTQYF
TRBJ2-5	.	many	TRBV7-2	TGTGCCAGCAGGAGGGACACCTCCCAAGAGACCCAGTACTTC	CASRRDTSQETQYF
TRBJ2-1	.	.	TRBV20-1	TGCATTGCTAGCCAGTACAATGAGCAGTTCTTC	CIASQYNEQFF
TRBJ1-2	TRBD1	few	TRBV2	TGTGCCGGCAAGCCCTGGGACAGGGGAATTATTATACACACCTTC	CAGKPWDRGIIIHTF
TRBJ1-1	.	.	TRBV15	TGTGCCACCAGGGTCGGGGACCGGAACACTGAAGCTTTCTTT	CATRVGDRNTEAFF
TRBJ2-5	.	.	TRBV27	TGTGCCAGCAGTCCTACAGGGTTACGGGGTGGGACCCAGTACTTC	CASSPTGLRGGTQYF
TRBJ2-7	.	few	TRBV7-9	TGTGCCAGCAGTTTACAGGGTACAGATACCTACGAGCAGTACTTC	CASSLQGTDTYEQYF
TRBJ2-1	TRBD2	.	TRBV11-3	TGTGCCAGCAGTTTGGACGGGACTAGCGGGGGGCATCAGCAGTTCTTC	CASSLDGTSGGHQQFF
TRBJ2-5	.	few	TRBV7-2	TGTGCCAGCAGCGGGAACGTGGAGACCCAGTACTTC	CASSGNVETQYF
TRBJ1-4	.	few	TRBV7-2	TGTGCCAGCAGCCCGAGATCGAATAATGAAAAACTGTTTTTT	CASSPRSNNEKLFF
TRBJ2-5	.	few	TRBV20-1	TGCAGTGCTAGAGGGGTCGCCAGGGGAGAGACCCAGTACTTC	CSARGVARGETQYF
TRBJ2-1	TRBD1	.	TRBV29-1	TGCAGCGTTTTAGGGGACAGGGGTTGGAATGAGCAGTTCTTC	CSVLGDRGWNEQFF
TRBJ2-3	.	.	TRBV20-1	TGCAGTGCTAGAGATCCCAGCTCTAGCACAGATACGCAGTATTTT	CSARDPSSSTDTQYF
TRBJ2-3	.	few	TRBV20-1	TGCAGTGCTAGAGTTGGCCAGGTCCCAGATACGCAGTATTTT	CSARVGQVPDTQYF
TRBJ2-7	.	.	TRBV29-1	TGCAGCGTTGATCAGCCGGGACAAAGCGGCTCCTACGAGCAGTACTTC	CSVDQPGQSGSYEQYF
TRBJ2-7	.	.	TRBV7-3	TGTGCCAGCAGCTTTGGGGGGTTTGGCTACGAGCAGTACTTC	CASSFGGFGYEQYF
TRBJ2-1	TRBD2	.	TRBV6-2/TRBV6-3	TGTGCCAGCAGCCTTGCAGCGGGGGCAGGGCAGTTCTTC	CASSLAAGAGQFF
TRBJ2-7	.	few	TRBV6-2/TRBV6-3	TGTGCCAGCAGTCTCTTACCTTCGACCGGGACTTACGAGCAGTACTTC	CASSLLPSTGTYEQYF
TRBJ1-2	TRBD1	.	TRBV19	TGTGCCAGTATTGGGCGACAGGGTAACTATGGCTACACCTTC	CASIGRQGNYGYTF
TRBJ2-5	.	.	TRBV9	TGTGCCAGCAGCGCAAGGGACCGAGAACAAGAGACCCAGTACTTC	CASSARDREQETQYF
TRBJ1-3	.	.	TRBV20-1	TGCAGTGCCACCCCCGGGTCGTCCGGAAACACCATATATTTT	CSATPGSSGNTIYF
TRBJ1-2	.	.	TRBV12-3/TRBV12-4	TGTGCCAGCAGTTTAGCTCTGGGGCGGTATGGCTACACCTTC	CASSLALGRYGYTF
TRBJ2-3	.	.	TRBV20-1	TGCAGTGCCAAGGACAGAAACACAGATACGCAGTACTTT	CSAKDRNTDTQYF
TRBJ2-3	TRBD2	many	TRBV7-2	TGTGCCAGCAGCTTAGAACTTAGCGGGGGAGATACGCAGTATTTT	CASSLELSGGDTQYF
TRBJ2-5	TRBD2	.	TRBV20-1	TGCAGTGCTAGAGATCCTAGCGGAGATCACCAAGAGACCCAGTACTTC	CSARDPSGDHQETQYF
TRBJ2-1	TRBD1	.	TRBV14	TGTGCCAGCAGCCAACAGGGGGCGAGCAATGAGCAGTTCTTC	CASSQQGASNEQFF
TRBJ1-4	TRBD1	few	TRBV12-3/TRBV12-4	TGTGCCAGCAGTTTGGATGCACAGGGGGCGCGTCTCAAACTGTTTTTT	CASSLDAQGARLKLFF
TRBJ2-5	.	few	TRBV7-2	TGTGCCAGCAGCTTAGGTAGGGGCGGACAGACCCAGTACTTC	CASSLGRGGQTQYF
TRBJ1-2	.	.	TRBV20-1	TGCAGTGCTGTTCCGGCCGGGGGGAATGGCTACACCTTC	CSAVPAGGNGYTF
TRBJ1-1	TRBD1	few	TRBV5-1	TGCGCCAGCAGCAACAGGGACAGTAATTTGGATACTGAAGCTTTCTTT	CASSNRDSNLDTEAFF
TRBJ2-7	TRBD2	few	TRBV2	TGTGCCAGCCTCCCTACTAGCGGGGGAGGGTACGAGCAGTACTTC	CASLPTSGGGYEQYF
TRBJ1-2	TRBD1	.	TRBV25-1	TGTGCCAGCAGTGATGACAGGGTGTTGTATGGCTACACCTTC	CASSDDRVLYGYTF
TRBJ2-2	TRBD2	.	TRBV10-3	TGTGCCATCAGTGAGGACGGGGGGTCGACCGGGGAGCTGTTTTTT	CAISEDGGSTGELFF
TRBJ2-7	TRBD1	.	TRBV9	TGTGCCAGCAGCGCGGGGACAGAATCCTCCTACGAGCAGTACTTC	CASSAGTESSYEQYF
TRBJ2-7	TRBD1	few	TRBV11-3	TGTGCCAGCAGCCCTCGGACAGGGGCGGCTTACGAGCAGTACTTC	CASSPRTGAAYEQYF
TRBJ2-7	.	few	TRBV5-1	TGCGCCAGCAGCTTGGGGCCGCAGGGGACAACCTACGAGCAGTACTTC	CASSLGPQGTTYEQYF
TRBJ2-5	.	many	TRBV2	TGTGCCAGCGTTACAACGTACCAAGAGACCCAGTACTTC	CASVTTYQETQYF
TRBJ2-7	.	.	TRBV3-1	TGTGCCAGCAGCCAAGCCTACGCCAAAAACGAGCAGTACTTC	CASSQAYAKNEQYF
TRBJ2-7	.	.	TRBV27	TGTGCCAGCTCCCGAAAGGACGGAGCCTACGAGCAGTACTTC	CASSRKDGAYEQYF
TRBJ1-2	TRBD1	few	TRBV12-3/TRBV12-4	TGTGCCAGCAGTCTGACTATCAGGGGGCTTAAGGGCTACACCTTC	CASSLTIRGLKGYTF
TRBJ2-5	.	.	TRBV6-2/TRBV6-3	TGTGCCAGCAGTTACTCGTGGTCGTCTGGAGGAACCCAGTACTTC	CASSYSWSSGGTQYF
TRBJ2-1	.	few	TRBV11-2	TGTGCCAGCAGCTTAGATAGAGGGGCGAATCTACCTTTTAATGAGCAGTTCTTC	CASSLDRGANLPFNEQFF
TRBJ2-7	TRBD2	once	TRBV10-2	TGCGCCAGCAATCCACTAGCGGGATCCCCCTACGAGCAGTACTTC	CASNPLAGSPYEQYF
TRBJ2-7	.	few	TRBV24-1	TGTGCCACCGGTCGAGGGGAGGAACACGAGCAGTACTTC	CATGRGEEHEQYF
TRBJ2-5	TRBD2	few	TRBV10-3	TGTGCCATCAATCATCTAGCGGGGGGATTGAAAGAGACCCAGTACTTC	CAINHLAGGLKETQYF
TRBJ2-7	.	.	TRBV7-2	TGTGCCAGCAGCCCCCAGACTACCCTCTACGAGCAGTACTTC	CASSPQTTLYEQYF
TRBJ2-5	.	.	TRBV18	TGTGCCAGCTCACGAACACCGATCCAAGAGACCCAGTACTTC	CASSRTPIQETQYF